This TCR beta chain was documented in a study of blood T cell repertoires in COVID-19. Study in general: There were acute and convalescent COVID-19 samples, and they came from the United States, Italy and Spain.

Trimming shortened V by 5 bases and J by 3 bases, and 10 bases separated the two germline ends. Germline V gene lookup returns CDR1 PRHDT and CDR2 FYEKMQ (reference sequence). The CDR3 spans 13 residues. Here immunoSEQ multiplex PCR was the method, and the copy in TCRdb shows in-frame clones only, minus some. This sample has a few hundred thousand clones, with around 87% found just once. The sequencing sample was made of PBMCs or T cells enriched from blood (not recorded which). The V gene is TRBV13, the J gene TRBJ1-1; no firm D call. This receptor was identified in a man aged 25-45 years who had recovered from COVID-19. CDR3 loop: CASSLNKYTEAFF. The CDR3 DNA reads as TGTGCCAGCAGCCTTAACAAGTACACTGAAGCTTTCTTT.